This T cell receptor beta chain was identified during a study of OX40 agonist ivuxolimab in advanced cancers. For the study at large: Three patients got partial responses; one had hepatocellular carcinoma and two had cutaneous melanoma.

CDR3 size: 13 residues. The germline V and J ends were trimmed by 8 bases and 1 base, with 11 bases remaining between them. The germline gives CDR1 WNHNN, CDR2 SYGVQD (reference sequence). Patients had blood sampled at baseline and again on cycle 4 day 1 and cycle 7 day 1. Points from the study as a whole: Also present in some nonresponders was a low level of normalized T-cell clonal expansion.

Remarks on this clone: Its specificity is not known.

Assay used: immunoSEQ multiplex PCR; TCRdb lists only in-frame clones, some missing. The sample lists about 51,000 clones, 60% to 80% seen once, with 2% to 2.5% in the top ten. The rearrangement joins TRBV10-1 to TRBJ1-1; D is undetermined. The source material was CD4+ or CD8+ T cells sorted from blood, sampled in a trial of the OX40 agonist ivuxolimab. The TCR was taken from an adult with an advanced solid tumor such as melanoma, head and neck, liver or kidney cancer. The CDR3: CASARNGNTEAFF. For the CDR3, the DNA is TGCGCCAGCGCCAGGAACGGGAACACTGAAGCTTTCTTT.